The T cell receptor (beta chain) described here comes from a study of technical replicates of blood from a handful of donors. The protocol was immunoSEQ multiplex PCR, while the TCRdb copy is restricted to in-frame clones and leaves out a portion. This table has around 80,000 clones, roughly 98% appearing once. The V gene lost 6 bases and the J gene lost 6 bases, with 11 bases spanning the gap. The CDR3 contains 12 residues. Germline V gene sequence: CDR1 MNHEY, CDR2 SMNVEV (reference sequence). The chain uses TRBV27 and TRBJ1-2; perhaps TRBD1 as D (5 bases). The sample was T cells isolated from PBMCs. This sequence originates from a human donor in good health. CDR3 sequence reads: CASRAQDDGYTF. The CDR3, as DNA: TGTGCCAGCAGGGCACAGGACGATGGCTACACCTTC.